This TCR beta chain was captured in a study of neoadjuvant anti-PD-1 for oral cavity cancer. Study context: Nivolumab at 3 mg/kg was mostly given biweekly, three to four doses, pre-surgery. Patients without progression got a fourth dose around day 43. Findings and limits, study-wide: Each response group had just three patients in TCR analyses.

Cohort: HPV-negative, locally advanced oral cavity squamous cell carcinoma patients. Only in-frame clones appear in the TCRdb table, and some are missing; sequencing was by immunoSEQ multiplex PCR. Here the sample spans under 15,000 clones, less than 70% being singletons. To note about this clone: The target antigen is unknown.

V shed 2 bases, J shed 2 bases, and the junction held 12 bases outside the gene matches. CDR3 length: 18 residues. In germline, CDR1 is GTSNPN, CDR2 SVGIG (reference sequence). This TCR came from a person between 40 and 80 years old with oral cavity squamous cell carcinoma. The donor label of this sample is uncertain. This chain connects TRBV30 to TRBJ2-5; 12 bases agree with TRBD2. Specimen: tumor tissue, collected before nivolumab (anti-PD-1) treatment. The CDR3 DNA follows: TGTGCCTGGAGTCCCGGACTAGCGGGGACCATTCTTCAAGAGACCCAGTACTTC. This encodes CAWSPGLAGTILQETQYF.